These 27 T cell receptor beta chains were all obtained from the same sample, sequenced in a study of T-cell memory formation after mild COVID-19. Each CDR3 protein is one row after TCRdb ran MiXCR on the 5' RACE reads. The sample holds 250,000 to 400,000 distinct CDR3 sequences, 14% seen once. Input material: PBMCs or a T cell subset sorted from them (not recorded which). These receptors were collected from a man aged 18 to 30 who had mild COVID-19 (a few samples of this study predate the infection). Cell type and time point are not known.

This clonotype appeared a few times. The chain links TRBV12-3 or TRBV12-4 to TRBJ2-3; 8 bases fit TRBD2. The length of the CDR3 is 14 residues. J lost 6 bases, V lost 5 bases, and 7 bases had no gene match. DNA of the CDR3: TGTGCCAGCAGTCCCGGGGGGGGGGTGGATACGCAGTATTTT. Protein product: CASSPGGGVDTQYF.

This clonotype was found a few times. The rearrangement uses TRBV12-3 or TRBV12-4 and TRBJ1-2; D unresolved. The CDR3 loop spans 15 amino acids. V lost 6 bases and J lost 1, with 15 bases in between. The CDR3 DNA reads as TGTGCCAGCAGCCTTTCAGATGCCATTAACTATGGCTACACCTTC. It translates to CASSLSDAINYGYTF.

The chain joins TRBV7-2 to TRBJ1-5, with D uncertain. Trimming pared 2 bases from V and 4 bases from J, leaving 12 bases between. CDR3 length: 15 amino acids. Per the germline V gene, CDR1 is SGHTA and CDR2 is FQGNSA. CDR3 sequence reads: CASSLSWAPNQPQHF. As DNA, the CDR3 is TGTGCCAGCAGCTTATCGTGGGCGCCGAATCAGCCCCAGCATTTT. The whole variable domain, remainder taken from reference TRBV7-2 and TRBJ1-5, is GAGVSQSPSNKVTEKGKDVELRCDPISGHTALYWYRQSLGQGLEFLIYFQGNSAPDKSGLPSDRFSAERTGGSVSTLTIQRTQQEDSAVYLCASSLSWAPNQPQHFGDGTRLSIL.

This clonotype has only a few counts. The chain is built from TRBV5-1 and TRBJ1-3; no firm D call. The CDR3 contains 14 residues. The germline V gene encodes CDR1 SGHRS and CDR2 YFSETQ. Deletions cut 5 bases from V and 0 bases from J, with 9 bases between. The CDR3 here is CASSVANSGNTIYF. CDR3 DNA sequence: TGCGCCAGCAGTGTTGCGAACTCTGGAAACACCATATATTTT.

This CDR3 is CSASRGGVGTDTQYF. The CDR3 bases are TGCAGTGCTAGCCGGGGCGGGGTGGGGACAGATACGCAGTATTTT. The gene calls are TRBV20-1 and TRBJ2-3, with D possibly matching TRBD2 (6 bases). CDR3 size: 15 residues. The V end lost 3 bases, the J end lost 3 bases, and 16 bases lay between the germline ends. The V gene's germline CDR1 is DFQATT and CDR2 SNEGSKA (reference sequence).

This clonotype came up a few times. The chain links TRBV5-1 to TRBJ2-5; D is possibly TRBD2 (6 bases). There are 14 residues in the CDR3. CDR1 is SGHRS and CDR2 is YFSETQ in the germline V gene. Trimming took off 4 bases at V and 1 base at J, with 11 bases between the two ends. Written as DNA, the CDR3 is TGCGCCAGCAGCCCGGGACTGATCCAAGAGACCCAGTACTTC. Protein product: CASSPGLIQETQYF.

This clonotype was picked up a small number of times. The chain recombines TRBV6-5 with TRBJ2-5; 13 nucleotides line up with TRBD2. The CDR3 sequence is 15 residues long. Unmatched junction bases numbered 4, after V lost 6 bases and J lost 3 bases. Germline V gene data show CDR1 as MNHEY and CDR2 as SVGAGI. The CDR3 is CASRTSGGNEETQYF. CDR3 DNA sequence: TGTGCCAGCAGGACTAGCGGGGGGAATGAAGAGACCCAGTACTTC.

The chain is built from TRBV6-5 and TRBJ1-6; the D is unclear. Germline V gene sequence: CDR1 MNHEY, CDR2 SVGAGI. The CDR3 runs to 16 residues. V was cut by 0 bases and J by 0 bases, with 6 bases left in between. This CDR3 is CASSYSVSSYNSPLHF. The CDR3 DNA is TGTGCCAGCAGTTACTCAGTGAGCTCCTATAATTCACCCCTCCACTTT.

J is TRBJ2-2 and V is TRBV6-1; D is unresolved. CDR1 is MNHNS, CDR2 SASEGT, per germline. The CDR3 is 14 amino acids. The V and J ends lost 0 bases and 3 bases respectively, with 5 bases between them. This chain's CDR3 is CASSEAGHTGELFF. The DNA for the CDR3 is TGTGCCAGCAGTGAAGCAGGACACACCGGGGAGCTGTTTTTT.

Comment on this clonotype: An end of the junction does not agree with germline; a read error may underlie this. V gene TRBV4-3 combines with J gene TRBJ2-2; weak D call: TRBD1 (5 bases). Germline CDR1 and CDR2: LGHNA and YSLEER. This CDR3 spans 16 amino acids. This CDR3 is CASSQEWVGHTRELFF. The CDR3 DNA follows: TGCGCCAGCAGCCAAGAGTGGGTGGGGCACACCAGGGAGCTGTTTTTT.

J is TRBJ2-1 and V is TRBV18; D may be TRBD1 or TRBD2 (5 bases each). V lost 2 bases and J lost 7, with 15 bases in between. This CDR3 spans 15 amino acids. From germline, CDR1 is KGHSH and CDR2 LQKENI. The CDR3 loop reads CASSPIGTVLNEQFF. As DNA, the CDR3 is TGTGCCAGCTCACCAATCGGGACCGTACTAAATGAGCAGTTCTTC.

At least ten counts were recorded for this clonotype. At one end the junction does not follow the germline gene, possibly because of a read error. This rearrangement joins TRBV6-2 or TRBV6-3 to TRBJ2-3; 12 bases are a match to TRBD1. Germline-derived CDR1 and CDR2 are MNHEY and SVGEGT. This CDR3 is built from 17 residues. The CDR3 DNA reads TGTGCCAGCATGTACAGAACCGGGACAGGGGGCACGGATACGCAGTATTTT. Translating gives CASMYRTGTGGTDTQYF.

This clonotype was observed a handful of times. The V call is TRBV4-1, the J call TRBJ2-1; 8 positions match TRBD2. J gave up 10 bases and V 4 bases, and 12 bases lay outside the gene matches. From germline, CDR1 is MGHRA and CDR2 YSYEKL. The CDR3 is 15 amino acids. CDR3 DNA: TGCGCCAGCAGCCTATACCGGGAGCGGGGGTTCGAGCAGTTCTTC. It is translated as CASSLYRERGFEQFF.

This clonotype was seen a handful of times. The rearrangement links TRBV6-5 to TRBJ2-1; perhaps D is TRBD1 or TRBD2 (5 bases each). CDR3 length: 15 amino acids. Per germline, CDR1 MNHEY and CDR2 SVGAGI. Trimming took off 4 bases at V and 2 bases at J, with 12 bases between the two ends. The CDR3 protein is CASSSGTPAYNEQFF. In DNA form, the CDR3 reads TGTGCCAGCAGTTCCGGGACCCCGGCCTACAATGAGCAGTTCTTC.

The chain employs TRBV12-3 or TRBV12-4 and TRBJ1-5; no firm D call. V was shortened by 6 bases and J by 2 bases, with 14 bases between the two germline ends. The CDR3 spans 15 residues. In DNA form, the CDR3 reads TGTGCCAGCAGCCCCTCCGGCGGGGGCAATCAGCCCCAGCATTTT. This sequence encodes CASSPSGGGNQPQHF.

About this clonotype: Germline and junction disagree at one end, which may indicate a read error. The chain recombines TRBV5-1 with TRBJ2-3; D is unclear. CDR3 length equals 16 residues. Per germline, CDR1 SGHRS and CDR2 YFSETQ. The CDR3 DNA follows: TGCGCCAGCAGCTTGGTTTTGATCGCTCGCACACATACGCAGTATTTT. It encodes CASSLVLIARTHTQYF.

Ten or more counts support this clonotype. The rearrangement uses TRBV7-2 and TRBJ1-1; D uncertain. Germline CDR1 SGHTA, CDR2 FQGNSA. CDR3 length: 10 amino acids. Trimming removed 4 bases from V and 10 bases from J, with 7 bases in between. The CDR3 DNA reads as TGTGCCAGCAGCTCCGACGGAGCTTTCTTT. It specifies CASSSDGAFF.

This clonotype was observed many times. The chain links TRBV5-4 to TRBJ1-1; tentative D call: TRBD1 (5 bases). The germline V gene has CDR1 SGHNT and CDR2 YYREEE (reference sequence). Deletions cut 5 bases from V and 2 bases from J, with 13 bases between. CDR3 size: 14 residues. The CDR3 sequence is CASRPDSDNTEAFF. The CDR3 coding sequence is TGTGCCAGCAGACCCGACAGTGACAACACTGAAGCTTTCTTT.

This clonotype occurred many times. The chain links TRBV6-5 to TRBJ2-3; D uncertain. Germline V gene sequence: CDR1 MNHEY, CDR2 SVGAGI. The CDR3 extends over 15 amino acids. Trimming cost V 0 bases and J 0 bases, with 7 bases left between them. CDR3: CASSYSAGSTDTQYF. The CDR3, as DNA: TGTGCCAGCAGTTACTCGGCTGGAAGCACAGATACGCAGTATTTT.

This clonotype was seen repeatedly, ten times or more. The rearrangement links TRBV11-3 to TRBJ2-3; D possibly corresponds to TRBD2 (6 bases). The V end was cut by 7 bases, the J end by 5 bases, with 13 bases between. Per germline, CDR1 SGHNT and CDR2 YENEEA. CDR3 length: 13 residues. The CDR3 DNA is TGTGCCAGCACCGAACGGGGAGGAGATACGCAGTATTTT. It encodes CASTERGGDTQYF.

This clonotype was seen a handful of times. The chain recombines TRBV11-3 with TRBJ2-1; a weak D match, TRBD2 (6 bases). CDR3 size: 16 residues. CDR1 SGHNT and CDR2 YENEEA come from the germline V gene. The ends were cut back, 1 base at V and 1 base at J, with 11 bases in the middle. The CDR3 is CASSLAGDPSYNEQFF. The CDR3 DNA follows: TGTGCCAGCAGCTTAGCGGGGGACCCTTCCTACAATGAGCAGTTCTTC.

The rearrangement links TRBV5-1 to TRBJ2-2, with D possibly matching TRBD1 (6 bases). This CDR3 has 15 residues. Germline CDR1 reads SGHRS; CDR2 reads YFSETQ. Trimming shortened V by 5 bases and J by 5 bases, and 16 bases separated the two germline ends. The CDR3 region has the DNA TGCGCCAGCAGGGAGTCGATAGGGGGAACCGGGGAGCTGTTTTTT. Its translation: CASRESIGGTGELFF.

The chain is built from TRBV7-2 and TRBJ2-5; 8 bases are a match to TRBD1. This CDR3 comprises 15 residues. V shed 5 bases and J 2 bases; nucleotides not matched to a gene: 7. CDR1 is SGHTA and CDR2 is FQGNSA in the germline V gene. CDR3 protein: CASSGHRTGQETQYF. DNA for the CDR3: TGTGCCAGCAGCGGACACCGGACAGGGCAAGAGACCCAGTACTTC. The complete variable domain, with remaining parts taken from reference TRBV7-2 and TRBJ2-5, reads GAGVSQSPSNKVTEKGKDVELRCDPISGHTALYWYRQSLGQGLEFLIYFQGNSAPDKSGLPSDRFSAERTGGSVSTLTIQRTQQEDSAVYLCASSGHRTGQETQYFGPGTRLLVL.

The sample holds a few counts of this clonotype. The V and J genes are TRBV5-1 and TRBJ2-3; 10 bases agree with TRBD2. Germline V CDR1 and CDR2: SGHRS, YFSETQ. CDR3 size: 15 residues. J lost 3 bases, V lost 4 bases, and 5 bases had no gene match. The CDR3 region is CASSVGSGGTDTQYF. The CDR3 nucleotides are TGCGCCAGCAGCGTCGGTAGCGGGGGGACAGATACGCAGTATTTT.

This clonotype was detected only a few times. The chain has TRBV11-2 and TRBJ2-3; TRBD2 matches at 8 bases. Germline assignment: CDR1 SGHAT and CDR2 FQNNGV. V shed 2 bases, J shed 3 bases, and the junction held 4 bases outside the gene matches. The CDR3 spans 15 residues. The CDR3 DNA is TGTGCCAGCAGCTTATTGCCGGGGGGGACAGATACGCAGTATTTT. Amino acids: CASSLLPGGTDTQYF.

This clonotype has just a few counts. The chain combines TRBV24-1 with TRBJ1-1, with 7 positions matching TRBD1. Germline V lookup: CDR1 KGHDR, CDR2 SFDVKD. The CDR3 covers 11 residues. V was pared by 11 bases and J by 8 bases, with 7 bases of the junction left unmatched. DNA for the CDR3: TGTGCCAGAAAAGTGACAGGGGAAGCTTTCTTT. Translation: CARKVTGEAFF.

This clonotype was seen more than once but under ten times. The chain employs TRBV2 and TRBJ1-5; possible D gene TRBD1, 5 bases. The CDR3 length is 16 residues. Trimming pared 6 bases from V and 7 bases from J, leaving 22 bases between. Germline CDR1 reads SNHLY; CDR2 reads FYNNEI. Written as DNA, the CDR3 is TGTGCCAGCAGCTTAGACAGCGTAGGAGGGAGGCAGCCCCAGCATTTT. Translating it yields CASSLDSVGGRQPQHF.